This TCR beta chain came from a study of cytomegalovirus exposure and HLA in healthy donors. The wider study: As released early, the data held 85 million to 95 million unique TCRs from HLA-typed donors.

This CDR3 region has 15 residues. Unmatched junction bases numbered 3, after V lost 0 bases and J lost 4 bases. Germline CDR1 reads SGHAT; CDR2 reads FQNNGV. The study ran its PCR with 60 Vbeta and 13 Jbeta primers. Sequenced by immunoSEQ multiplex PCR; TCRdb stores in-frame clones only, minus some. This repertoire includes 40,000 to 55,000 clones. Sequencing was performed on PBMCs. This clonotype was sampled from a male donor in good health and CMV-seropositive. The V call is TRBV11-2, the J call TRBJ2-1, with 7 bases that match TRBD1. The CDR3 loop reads CASSLEGQHYNEQFF. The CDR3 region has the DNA TGTGCCAGCAGCTTAGAGGGACAGCATTACAATGAGCAGTTCTTC.